This T cell receptor beta chain was recovered during a study of cytomegalovirus exposure and HLA in healthy donors. Study-wide findings and caveats: It was reportedly the case that the classifier diagnosed cytomegalovirus status with high specificity and sensitivity.

For this clone: What it binds is unknown.

The PCR had 60 Vbeta and 13 Jbeta primers. Assay: immunoSEQ multiplex PCR; the TCRdb copy retains only in-frame clones and omits some. This table has 90,000 to 120,000 clones, about 9.5% appearing once. The CDR3 runs 13 residues. Germline V CDR1 and CDR2: SQVTM, ANQGSEA. V was cut by 4 bases and J by 0 bases, with 7 bases left in between. The receptor was derived from a man aged 40-49 years in good health and CMV-seropositive. The V call is TRBV29-1, the J call TRBJ1-3; D ambiguous. The source material was PBMCs. Here the CDR3 reads CSVGQNSGNTIYF. The CDR3 region has the DNA TGCAGCGTTGGGCAGAACTCTGGAAACACCATATATTTT.